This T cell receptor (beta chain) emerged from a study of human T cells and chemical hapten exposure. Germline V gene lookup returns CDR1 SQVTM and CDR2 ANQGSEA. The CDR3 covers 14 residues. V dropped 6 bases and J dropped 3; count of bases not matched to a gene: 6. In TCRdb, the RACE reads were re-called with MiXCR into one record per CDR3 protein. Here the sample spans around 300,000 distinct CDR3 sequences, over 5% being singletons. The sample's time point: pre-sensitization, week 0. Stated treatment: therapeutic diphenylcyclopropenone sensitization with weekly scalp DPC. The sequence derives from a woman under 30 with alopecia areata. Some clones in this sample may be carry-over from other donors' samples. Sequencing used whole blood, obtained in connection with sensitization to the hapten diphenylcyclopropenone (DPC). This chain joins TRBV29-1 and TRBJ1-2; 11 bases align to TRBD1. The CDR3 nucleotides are TGCAGCGTAGGCGGGGGACAGGGGGACTATGGCTACACCTTC. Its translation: CSVGGGQGDYGYTF.